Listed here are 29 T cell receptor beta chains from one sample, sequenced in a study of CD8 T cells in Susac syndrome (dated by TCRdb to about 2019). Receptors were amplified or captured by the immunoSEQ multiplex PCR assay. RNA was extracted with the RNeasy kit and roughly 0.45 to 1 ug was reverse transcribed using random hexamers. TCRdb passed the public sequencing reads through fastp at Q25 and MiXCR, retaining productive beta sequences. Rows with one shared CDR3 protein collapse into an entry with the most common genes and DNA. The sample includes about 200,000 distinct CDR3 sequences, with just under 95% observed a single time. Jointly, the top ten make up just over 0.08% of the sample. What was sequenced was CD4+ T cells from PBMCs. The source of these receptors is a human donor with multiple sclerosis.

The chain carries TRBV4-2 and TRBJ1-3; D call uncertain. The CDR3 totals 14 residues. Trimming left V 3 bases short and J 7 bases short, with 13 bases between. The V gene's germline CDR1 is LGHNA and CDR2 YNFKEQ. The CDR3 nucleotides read TGTGCCAGCAGCCACCCCGGACGGGAGAACACCATATATTTT. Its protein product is CASSHPGRENTIYF.

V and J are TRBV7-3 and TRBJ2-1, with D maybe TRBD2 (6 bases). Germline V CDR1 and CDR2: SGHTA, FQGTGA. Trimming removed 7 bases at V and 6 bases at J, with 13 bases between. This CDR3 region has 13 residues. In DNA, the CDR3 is TGTGCCAGCACGAAAACTAGCAGCAATGAGCAGTTCTTC. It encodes CASTKTSSNEQFF.

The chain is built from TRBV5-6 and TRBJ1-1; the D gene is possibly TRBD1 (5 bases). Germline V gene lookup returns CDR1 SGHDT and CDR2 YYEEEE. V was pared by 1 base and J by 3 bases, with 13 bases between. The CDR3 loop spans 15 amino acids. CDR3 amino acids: CASSLLSGPHTEAFF. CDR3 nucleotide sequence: TGTGCCAGCAGCTTGTTATCGGGACCGCACACTGAAGCTTTCTTT.

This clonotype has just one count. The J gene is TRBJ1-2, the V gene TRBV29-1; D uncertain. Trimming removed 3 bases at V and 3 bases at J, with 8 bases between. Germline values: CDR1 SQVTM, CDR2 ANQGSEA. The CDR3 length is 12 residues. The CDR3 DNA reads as TGCAGCGTTGAGTACCAGCACTATGGCTACACCTTC. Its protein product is CSVEYQHYGYTF. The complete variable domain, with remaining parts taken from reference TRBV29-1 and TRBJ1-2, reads SAVISQKPSRDICQRGTSLTIQCQVDSQVTMMFWYRQQPGQSLTLIATANQGSEATYESGFVIDKFPISRPNLTFSTLTVSNMSPEDSSIYLCSVEYQHYGYTFGSGTRLTVV.

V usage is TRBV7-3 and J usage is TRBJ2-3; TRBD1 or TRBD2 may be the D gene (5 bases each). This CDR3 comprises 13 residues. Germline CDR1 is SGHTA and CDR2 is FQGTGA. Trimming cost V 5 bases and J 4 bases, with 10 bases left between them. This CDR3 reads CASSPGTADTQYF. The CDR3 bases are TGTGCCAGCAGCCCCGGGACCGCAGATACGCAGTATTTT.

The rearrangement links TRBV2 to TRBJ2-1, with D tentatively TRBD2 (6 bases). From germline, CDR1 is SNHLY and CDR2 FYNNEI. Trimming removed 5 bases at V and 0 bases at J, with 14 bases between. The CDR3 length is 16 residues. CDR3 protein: CASSTRGSGSYNEQFF. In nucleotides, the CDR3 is TGTGCCAGCAGTACCCGCGGTAGCGGCTCCTACAATGAGCAGTTCTTC.

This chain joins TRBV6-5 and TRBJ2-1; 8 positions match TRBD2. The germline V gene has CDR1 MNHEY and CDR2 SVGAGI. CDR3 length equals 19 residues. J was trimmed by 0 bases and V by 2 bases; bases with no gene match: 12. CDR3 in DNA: TGTGCCAGCAGTTACGCCCCCAGCGGGGGAGTGAGCTCCTACAATGAGCAGTTCTTC. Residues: CASSYAPSGGVSSYNEQFF.

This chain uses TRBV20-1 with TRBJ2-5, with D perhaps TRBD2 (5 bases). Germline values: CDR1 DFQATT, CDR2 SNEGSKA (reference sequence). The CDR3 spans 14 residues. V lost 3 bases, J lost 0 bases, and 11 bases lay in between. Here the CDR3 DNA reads TGCAGTGCTAGCGGGGTGGGGTACCAAGAGACCCAGTACTTC. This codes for CSASGVGYQETQYF.

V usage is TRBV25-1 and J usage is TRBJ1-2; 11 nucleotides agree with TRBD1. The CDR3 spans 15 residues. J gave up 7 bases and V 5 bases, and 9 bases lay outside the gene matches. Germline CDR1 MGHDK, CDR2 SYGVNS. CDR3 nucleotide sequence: TGTGCCAGCAGTCTTCCGGGACAGGGGGGAGGTGGCTACACCTTC. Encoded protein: CASSLPGQGGGGYTF.

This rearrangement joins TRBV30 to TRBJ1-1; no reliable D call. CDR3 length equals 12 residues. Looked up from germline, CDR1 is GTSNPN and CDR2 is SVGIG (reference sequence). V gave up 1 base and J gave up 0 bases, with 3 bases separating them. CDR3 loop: CAWSGVNTEAFF. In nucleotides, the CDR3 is TGTGCCTGGAGTGGGGTGAACACTGAAGCTTTCTTT.

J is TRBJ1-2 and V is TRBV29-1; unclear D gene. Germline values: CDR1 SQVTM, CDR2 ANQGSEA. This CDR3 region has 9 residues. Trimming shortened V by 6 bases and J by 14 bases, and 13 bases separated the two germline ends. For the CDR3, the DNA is TGCAGCGTGGAACCCTCGGGGACCTTC. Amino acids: CSVEPSGTF. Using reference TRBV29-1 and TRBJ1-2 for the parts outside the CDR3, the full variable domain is SAVISQKPSRDICQRGTSLTIQCQVDSQVTMMFWYRQQPGQSLTLIATANQGSEATYESGFVIDKFPISRPNLTFSTLTVSNMSPEDSSIYLCSVEPSGTFGSGTRLTVV.

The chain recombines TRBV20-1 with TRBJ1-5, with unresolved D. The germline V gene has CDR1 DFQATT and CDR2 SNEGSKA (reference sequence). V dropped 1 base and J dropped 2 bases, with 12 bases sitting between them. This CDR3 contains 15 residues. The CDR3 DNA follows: TGCAGTGCTAGAGCGGAAAGGGCGGGCAATCAGCCCCAGCATTTT. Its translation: CSARAERAGNQPQHF.

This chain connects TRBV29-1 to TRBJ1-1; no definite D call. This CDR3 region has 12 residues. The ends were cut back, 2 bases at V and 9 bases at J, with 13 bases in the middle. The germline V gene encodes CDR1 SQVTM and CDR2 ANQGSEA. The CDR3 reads CSVEKGREKAFF. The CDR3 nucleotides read TGCAGCGTTGAAAAAGGGCGAGAAAAAGCTTTCTTT.

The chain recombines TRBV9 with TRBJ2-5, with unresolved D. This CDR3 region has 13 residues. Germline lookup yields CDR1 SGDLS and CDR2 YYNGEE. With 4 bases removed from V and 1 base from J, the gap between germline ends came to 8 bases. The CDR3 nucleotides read TGTGCCAGCAGCATCTGGGGCCAAGAGACCCAGTACTTC. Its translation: CASSIWGQETQYF.

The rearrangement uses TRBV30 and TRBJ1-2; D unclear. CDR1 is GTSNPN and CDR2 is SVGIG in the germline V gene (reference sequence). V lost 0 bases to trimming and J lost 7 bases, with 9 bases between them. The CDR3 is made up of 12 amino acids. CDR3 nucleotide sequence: TGTGCCTGGAGTGTACGGGGAGGTGGCTACACCTTC. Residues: CAWSVRGGGYTF.

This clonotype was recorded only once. DNA for the CDR3: TGTGCCTGGAGTGTACTTGTCGGGGAGCTGTTTTTT. Translated, it gives CAWSVLVGELFF. The V gene is TRBV30, the J gene TRBJ2-2; no firm D call. V was pared by 0 bases and J by 7 bases, with 6 bases between. The CDR3 covers 12 residues. The germline V gene encodes CDR1 GTSNPN and CDR2 SVGIG (reference sequence).

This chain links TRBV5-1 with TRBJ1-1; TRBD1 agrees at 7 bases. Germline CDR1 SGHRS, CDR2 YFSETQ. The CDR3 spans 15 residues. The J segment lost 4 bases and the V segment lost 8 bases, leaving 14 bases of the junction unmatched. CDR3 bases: TGCGCCAGTGAGGAGGCAGGGGGGCTCGGCACTGAAGCTTTCTTT. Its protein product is CASEEAGGLGTEAFF.

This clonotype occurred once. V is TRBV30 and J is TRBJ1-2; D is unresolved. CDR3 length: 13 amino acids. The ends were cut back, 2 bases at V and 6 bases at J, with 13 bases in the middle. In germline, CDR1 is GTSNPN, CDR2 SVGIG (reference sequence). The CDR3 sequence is CAWSLEQPDGYTF. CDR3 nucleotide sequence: TGTGCCTGGAGTTTAGAACAGCCAGATGGCTACACCTTC.

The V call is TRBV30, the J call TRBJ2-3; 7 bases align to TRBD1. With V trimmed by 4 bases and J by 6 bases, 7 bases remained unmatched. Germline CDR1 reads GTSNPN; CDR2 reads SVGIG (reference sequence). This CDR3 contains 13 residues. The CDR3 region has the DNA TGTGCCTGGACCCTCAGGGGGTGGGATACGCAGTATTTT. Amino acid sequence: CAWTLRGWDTQYF.

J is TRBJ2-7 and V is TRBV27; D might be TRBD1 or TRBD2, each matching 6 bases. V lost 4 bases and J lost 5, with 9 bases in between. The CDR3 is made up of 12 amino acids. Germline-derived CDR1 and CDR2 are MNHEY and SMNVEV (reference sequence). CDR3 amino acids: CASSSRGDEQYV. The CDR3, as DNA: TGTGCCAGCAGTTCTAGGGGGGACGAGCAGTACGTC.

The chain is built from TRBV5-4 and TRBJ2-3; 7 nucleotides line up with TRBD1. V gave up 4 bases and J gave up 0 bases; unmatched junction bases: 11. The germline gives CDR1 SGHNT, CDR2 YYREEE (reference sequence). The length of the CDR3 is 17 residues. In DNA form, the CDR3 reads TGTGCCAGCAGCCGCTCATCGGGACAGACTAGCACAGATACGCAGTATTTT. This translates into CASSRSSGQTSTDTQYF.

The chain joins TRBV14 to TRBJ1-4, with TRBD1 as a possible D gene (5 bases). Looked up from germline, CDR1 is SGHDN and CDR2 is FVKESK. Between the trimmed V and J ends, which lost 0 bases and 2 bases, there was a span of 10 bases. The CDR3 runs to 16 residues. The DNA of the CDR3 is TGTGCCAGCAGCCAAGATCGGGGACTGACTAATGAAAAACTGTTTTTT. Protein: CASSQDRGLTNEKLFF. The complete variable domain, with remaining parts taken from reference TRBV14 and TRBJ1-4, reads EAGVTQFPSHSVIEKGQTVTLRCDPISGHDNLYWYRRVMGKEIKFLLHFVKESKQDESGMPNNRFLAERTGGTYSTLKVQPAELEDSGVYFCASSQDRGLTNEKLFFGSGTQLSVL.

The CDR3 loop reads CASPTGTSGDEQFF. CDR3 bases: TGTGCCAGCCCAACTGGGACTAGCGGGGATGAGCAGTTCTTC. J is TRBJ2-1 and V is TRBV6-7, with 13 bases aligning to TRBD2. TRBV6-7 is classed as an ORF, of uncertain function. J gave up 8 bases and V 8 bases, and 6 bases lay outside the gene matches. CDR3 length: 14 residues.

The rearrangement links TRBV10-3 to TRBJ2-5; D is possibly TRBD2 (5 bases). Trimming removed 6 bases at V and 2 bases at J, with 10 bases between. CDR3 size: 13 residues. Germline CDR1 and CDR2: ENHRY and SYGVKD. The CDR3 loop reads CAIRETGQETQYF. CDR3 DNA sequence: TGTGCCATCAGGGAGACGGGACAAGAGACCCAGTACTTC.

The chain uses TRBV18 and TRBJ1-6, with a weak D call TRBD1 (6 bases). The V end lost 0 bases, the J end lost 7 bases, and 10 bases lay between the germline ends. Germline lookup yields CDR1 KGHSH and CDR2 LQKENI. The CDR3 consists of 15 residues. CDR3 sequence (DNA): TGTGCCAGCTCACCACCTGGACAGCTAAATTCACCCCTCCACTTT. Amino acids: CASSPPGQLNSPLHF.

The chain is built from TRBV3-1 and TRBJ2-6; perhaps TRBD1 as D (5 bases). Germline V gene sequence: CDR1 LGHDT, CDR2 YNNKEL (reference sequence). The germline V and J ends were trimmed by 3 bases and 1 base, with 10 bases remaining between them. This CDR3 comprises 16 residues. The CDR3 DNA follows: TGTGCCAGCAGCCAGGTTACAGGATCTGGGGCCAACGTCCTGACTTTC. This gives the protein CASSQVTGSGANVLTF. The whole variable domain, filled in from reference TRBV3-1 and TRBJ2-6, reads DTAVSQTPKYLVTQMGNDKSIKCEQNLGHDTMYWYKQDSKKFLKIMFSYNNKELIINETVPNRFSPKSPDKAHLNLHINSLELGDSAVYFCASSQVTGSGANVLTFGAGSRLTVL.

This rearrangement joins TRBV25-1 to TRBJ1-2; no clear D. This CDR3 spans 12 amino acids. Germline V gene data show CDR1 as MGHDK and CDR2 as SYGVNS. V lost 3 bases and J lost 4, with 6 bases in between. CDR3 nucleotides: TGTGCCAGCAGTGACAGGCGCTATGGCTACACCTTC. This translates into CASSDRRYGYTF.

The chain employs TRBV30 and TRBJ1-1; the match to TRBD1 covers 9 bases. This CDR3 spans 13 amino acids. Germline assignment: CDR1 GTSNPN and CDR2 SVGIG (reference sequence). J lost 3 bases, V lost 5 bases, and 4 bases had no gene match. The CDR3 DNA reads TGTGCCTGGGTTGGACAGGGGCACACTGAAGCTTTCTTT. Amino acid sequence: CAWVGQGHTEAFF.

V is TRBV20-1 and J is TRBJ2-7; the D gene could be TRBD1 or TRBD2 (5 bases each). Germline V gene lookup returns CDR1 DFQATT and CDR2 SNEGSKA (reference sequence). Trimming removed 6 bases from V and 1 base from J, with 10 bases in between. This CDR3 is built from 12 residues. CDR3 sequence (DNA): TGCAGTGCATGGGACGGATCCTACGAGCAGTACTTC. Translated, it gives CSAWDGSYEQYF.